The 24 T cell receptor beta chains below all came from one sample that was sequenced in a study of blood T cell repertoires in COVID-19. Clones were sequenced by immunoSEQ multiplex PCR, and TCRdb holds only the in-frame ones, with some missing. The top ten clones hold around 15% of a sample with about 150,000 clones, almost 85% of them seen once. The sample taken for sequencing was peripheral blood. These receptors all come from a human donor with acute or convalescent COVID-19. The donor label of this sample is uncertain.

CDR3 sequence: CASRGTPSSYNSPLHF. CDR3 DNA sequence: TGTGCCAGCAGGGGGACTCCCAGCTCCTATAATTCACCCCTCCACTTT. This chain connects TRBV2 to TRBJ1-6, with D tentatively TRBD1 (5 bases). The V gene lost 6 bases and the J gene lost 0 bases, with 12 bases spanning the gap. The length of the CDR3 is 16 residues. CDR1 SNHLY and CDR2 FYNNEI come from the germline V gene.

This clone appeared once. The J gene is TRBJ1-1, the V gene TRBV18; 7 positions agree with TRBD1. Germline CDR1 and CDR2: KGHSH and LQKENI. The CDR3 is made up of 15 amino acids. J gave up 6 bases and V 2 bases, and 9 bases lay outside the gene matches. CDR3 coding DNA: TGTGCCAGCTCACCAACTGGGACAGTCGTTTCTGAAGCTTTCTTT. Protein sequence: CASSPTGTVVSEAFF.

V usage is TRBV10-3 and J usage is TRBJ1-1, with 7 nucleotides matching TRBD1. The CDR3 is 14 residues long. J lost 1 base, V lost 8 bases, and 7 bases had no gene match. Germline V gives CDR1 ENHRY, CDR2 SYGVKD. CDR3 sequence: CAISNRGENTEAFF. The CDR3 region has the DNA TGTGCCATCTCGAACAGGGGCGAGAACACTGAAGCTTTCTTT.

The chain has TRBV19 and TRBJ1-2; D unresolved. The CDR3 runs 14 residues. Germline CDR1 and CDR2: LNHDA and SQIVND (reference sequence). Between the trimmed V and J ends, which lost 7 bases and 7 bases, there was a span of 19 bases. The CDR3 protein is CASTPRTLRSGYTF. CDR3 coding DNA: TGTGCCAGTACTCCCCGGACTCTCCGCAGTGGCTACACCTTC.

V usage is TRBV29-1 and J usage is TRBJ1-4; a possible D gene is TRBD1 (5 bases). The CDR3 has 17 residues. Germline lookup yields CDR1 SQVTM and CDR2 ANQGSEA. V was trimmed by 5 bases and J by 0 bases, leaving 19 bases between them. CDR3 in amino acids: CSVSGNVWGATNEKLFF. For the CDR3, the DNA is TGCAGCGTTTCTGGGAATGTTTGGGGGGCAACTAATGAAAAACTGTTTTTT. The full variable domain, its missing parts supplied by reference TRBV29-1 and TRBJ1-4, is SAVISQKPSRDICQRGTSLTIQCQVDSQVTMMFWYRQQPGQSLTLIATANQGSEATYESGFVIDKFPISRPNLTFSTLTVSNMSPEDSSIYLCSVSGNVWGATNEKLFFGSGTQLSVL.

This clone was found once. The chain links TRBV27 to TRBJ2-7, with 7 bases lining up with TRBD2. Germline CDR1 reads MNHEY; CDR2 reads SMNVEV (reference sequence). Unmatched junction bases numbered 2, after V lost 6 bases and J lost 0 bases. The CDR3 is made up of 13 amino acids. The CDR3 loop is CASRRGSSYEQYF. In nucleotides, the CDR3 is TGTGCCAGCAGGCGGGGGAGCTCCTACGAGCAGTACTTC.

In its sample, this clone was seen a few times. V gene TRBV5-5 combines with J gene TRBJ1-1; D is unresolved. V lost 4 bases to trimming and J lost 0 bases, with 13 bases between them. CDR3 size: 15 residues. In germline, CDR1 is SGHKS, CDR2 YYEKEE (reference sequence). The CDR3 bases are TGTGCCAGCAGCCTTTCGCGGGGTATGAACACTGAAGCTTTCTTT. Translating gives CASSLSRGMNTEAFF.

The rearrangement uses TRBV3-1 (or the pseudogene TRBV3-2) and TRBJ1-4; a possible D gene is TRBD1 (5 bases). There are 13 residues in the CDR3. Germline V gene lookup returns CDR1 LGHDT and CDR2 YNNKEL (reference sequence). The V end was cut by 3 bases, the J end by 7 bases, with 9 bases between. This chain's CDR3 is CASSHRQSEKLFF. For the CDR3, the DNA is TGTGCCAGCAGCCACCGACAGTCTGAAAAACTGTTTTTT.

The J gene is TRBJ2-3, the V gene TRBV13; D gene ambiguous. V dropped 5 bases and J dropped 1 base, with 7 bases sitting between them. The CDR3 is 13 residues long. Per the germline V gene, CDR1 is PRHDT and CDR2 is FYEKMQ (reference sequence). The CDR3 loop reads CASSPSGTDTQYF. The CDR3 DNA reads as TGTGCCAGCAGCCCCTCGGGCACAGATACGCAGTATTTT.

This chain links TRBV25-1 with TRBJ1-2; 8 bases align to TRBD1. This CDR3 comprises 13 residues. The germline V gene has CDR1 MGHDK and CDR2 SYGVNS. The V and J ends lost 4 bases and 6 bases, in that order; junction bases with no gene match: 4. Here the CDR3 DNA reads TGTGCCAGCAGTGTTCCAGGGGGCAATGGCTACACCTTC. Translated, it gives CASSVPGGNGYTF.

The chain combines TRBV5-1 with TRBJ1-4; D gene unclear. V lost 0 bases and J 7 bases, leaving 13 bases between the germline ends. The CDR3 has 15 residues. Germline values: CDR1 SGHRS, CDR2 YFSETQ. This chain's CDR3 is CASSLDTGSGEKLFF. For the CDR3, the DNA is TGCGCCAGCAGCTTGGATACGGGAAGCGGTGAAAAACTGTTTTTT.

The chain uses TRBV12-5 and TRBJ1-1, with 10 bases identical to TRBD1. Unmatched junction bases numbered 10, after V lost 6 bases and J lost 6 bases. Looked up from germline, CDR1 is LGHNT and CDR2 is FRNRAP. The CDR3 length is 15 residues. Here the CDR3 DNA reads TGTGCTAGTGGGACGGGGACAGGGGTTTTGGCTGAAGCTTTCTTT. It codes for CASGTGTGVLAEAFF. Based on the CDR3 plus reference TRBV12-5 and TRBJ1-1, the full variable domain is DARVTQTPRHKVTEMGQEVTMRCQPILGHNTVFWYRQTMMQGLELLAYFRNRAPLDDSGMPKDRFSAEMPDATLATLKIQPSEPRDSAVYFCASGTGTGVLAEAFFGQGTRLTVV.

This clone has just one count. The V gene is TRBV29-1, the J gene TRBJ1-2; a possible D gene is TRBD1 (6 bases). The V gene's germline CDR1 is SQVTM and CDR2 ANQGSEA. This CDR3 spans 13 amino acids. The germline V and J ends were trimmed by 1 base and 5 bases, with 11 bases remaining between them. The CDR3 nucleotides read TGCAGCGTTGAAGTGGGGGCAGGGTATGGCTACACCTTC. This sequence encodes CSVEVGAGYGYTF.

This chain connects TRBV6-1 to TRBJ2-1; 8 bases are shared with TRBD2. Germline trimming cut 2 bases from V and 0 bases from J; bases unmatched to any gene: 0. Looked up from germline, CDR1 is MNHNS and CDR2 is SASEGT. The CDR3 has 15 amino acids. The CDR3 DNA reads TGTGCCAGCAGTGAACTAGCGGGCTCCTACAATGAGCAGTTCTTC. Translation gives CASSELAGSYNEQFF.

The chain recombines TRBV9 with TRBJ2-1; 10 nucleotides line up with TRBD2. CDR1 and CDR2 (germline): SGDLS, YYNGEE. The CDR3 contains 16 residues. After removal of 3 bases from V and 6 bases from J, the junction contained 9 bases not matched to a gene. The CDR3: CASSASSGGAGNEQFF. In DNA form, the CDR3 reads TGTGCCAGCAGCGCGTCAAGCGGGGGGGCTGGCAATGAGCAGTTCTTC.

The chain uses TRBV18 and TRBJ1-1; D remains unclear. Between the trimmed V and J ends, which lost 3 bases and 10 bases, there was a span of 9 bases. The CDR3 has 11 amino acids. Per germline, CDR1 KGHSH and CDR2 LQKENI. CDR3 in DNA: TGTGCCAGCTCACCCTCGGAGGGAGCTTTCTTT. It translates to CASSPSEGAFF.

The chain combines TRBV7-2 with TRBJ1-6, with a tentative D call TRBD1 (5 bases). Germline CDR1 and CDR2: SGHTA and FQGNSA. The CDR3 sequence is 15 residues long. V was clipped by 5 bases and J by 5 bases, with 13 bases between them. The CDR3 loop reads CASSLGGLNNSPLHF. The CDR3 nucleotides read TGTGCCAGCAGCCTCGGGGGGTTAAATAATTCACCCCTCCACTTT. Full variable domain (missing parts from reference TRBV7-2 and TRBJ1-6): GAGVSQSPSNKVTEKGKDVELRCDPISGHTALYWYRQSLGQGLEFLIYFQGNSAPDKSGLPSDRFSAERTGGSVSTLTIQRTQQEDSAVYLCASSLGGLNNSPLHFGNGTRLTVT.

CDR3 sequence (DNA): TGTGCCAGCAGCTTGCTGGAGGGAACCTACGAGCAGTACTTC. It codes for CASSLLEGTYEQYF. The J gene is TRBJ2-7, the V gene TRBV5-5; perhaps TRBD2 as D (6 bases). CDR1 and CDR2 (germline): SGHKS, YYEKEE (reference sequence). CDR3 size: 14 residues. The V end was cut by 1 base, the J end by 2 bases, with 10 bases between.

The chain joins TRBV29-1 to TRBJ1-2; D may be TRBD1 (5 bases). This CDR3 has 14 amino acids. Germline V CDR1 and CDR2: SQVTM, ANQGSEA. Trimming took off 3 bases at V and 5 bases at J, with 16 bases between the two ends. The DNA of the CDR3 is TGCAGCGTTGACCCCGGCAGGGTCGGTTATGGCTACACCTTC. As protein: CSVDPGRVGYGYTF.

V usage is TRBV30 and J usage is TRBJ1-1, with D unclear. The CDR3 totals 15 residues. Germline CDR1 GTSNPN, CDR2 SVGIG (reference sequence). Trimming stripped 2 bases from V and 0 bases from J, with 13 bases between. For the CDR3, the DNA is TGTGCCTGGAGTCCCCGGAGATTTCTGAACACTGAAGCTTTCTTT. Its protein is CAWSPRRFLNTEAFF.

V and J are TRBV5-1 and TRBJ2-2, with a weak D call TRBD2 (6 bases). Germline CDR1 is SGHRS and CDR2 is YFSETQ. The CDR3 totals 16 residues. V lost 4 bases to trimming and J lost 2 bases, with 15 bases between them. In DNA, the CDR3 is TGCGCCAGCAGCGTGTCTGGGGGGACTAACACCGGGGAGCTGTTTTTT. Protein product: CASSVSGGTNTGELFF.

The chain has TRBV6-5 and TRBJ1-3; unclear D gene. V was clipped by 6 bases and J by 3 bases, with 15 bases between them. Germline CDR1 is MNHEY and CDR2 is SVGAGI. The CDR3 spans 15 residues. The CDR3 sequence is CASSSAGVGGNTIYF. The CDR3 region has the DNA TGTGCCAGCAGCTCTGCTGGTGTCGGTGGAAACACCATATATTTT.

This sequence joins TRBV10-2 and TRBJ2-2; 8 positions agree with TRBD2. V dropped 3 bases and J dropped 3; count of bases not matched to a gene: 3. This CDR3 has 15 residues. CDR1 WSHSY and CDR2 SAAADI come from the germline V gene. The CDR3 sequence: CASSDSGEHTGELFF. The DNA for the CDR3 is TGCGCCAGCAGTGATAGCGGGGAACACACCGGGGAGCTGTTTTTT.

This clone was detected a few times. The chain is built from TRBV7-2 and TRBJ1-2, with D maybe TRBD1 (6 bases). The CDR3 totals 14 residues. Trimming cost V 4 bases and J 4 bases, with 13 bases left between them. Germline CDR1 SGHTA, CDR2 FQGNSA. DNA of the CDR3: TGTGCCAGCAGCTGGGGGCAGCAGGTCTATGGCTACACCTTC. Amino acids: CASSWGQQVYGYTF.